The 16 T cell receptor beta chains given below trace back to one sample, sequenced in a study of T cell responses to AZD1222 COVID-19 vaccine. The assay was immunoSEQ multiplex PCR, and TCRdb's table has in-frame clones only and misses some. The table shows about 76,000 clones, with 90% occurring only once. Sample: peripheral blood, taken on day 0 of AZD1222 vaccination. The source is an adult in good health.

This chain links TRBV25-1 with TRBJ2-6; 7 bases align to TRBD2. CDR1 and CDR2 from the germline V gene are MGHDK and SYGVNS. The V and J ends lost 3 bases and 12 bases, in that order; junction bases with no gene match: 8. This CDR3 comprises 14 residues. CDR3 in DNA: TGTGCCAGCAGTGAGGGGGGGACCCTAGGCGTCCTGACTTTC. Its translation is CASSEGGTLGVLTF.

V usage is TRBV2 and J usage is TRBJ2-2; D gene uncertain. V gave up 7 bases and J gave up 3 bases, with 9 bases separating them. This CDR3 has 13 amino acids. CDR1 and CDR2 (germline): SNHLY, FYNNEI. CDR3 in DNA: TGTGCCAGCACCTCCGAGCACACCGGGGAGCTGTTTTTT. Encoded protein: CASTSEHTGELFF. Drawing the rest from reference TRBV2 and TRBJ2-2, the complete variable domain is EPEVTQTPSHQVTQMGQEVILRCVPISNHLYFYWYRQILGQKVEFLVSFYNNEISEKSEIFDDQFSVERPDGSNFTLKIRSTKLEDSAMYFCASTSEHTGELFFGEGSRLTVL.

The chain joins TRBV29-1 to TRBJ1-1; D is undetermined. The CDR3 is 13 amino acids. Germline loops: CDR1 SQVTM, CDR2 ANQGSEA. Trimming left V 5 bases short and J 3 bases short, with 13 bases between. CDR3 protein: CSVNWALDTEAFF. The DNA of the CDR3 is TGCAGCGTTAACTGGGCCCTGGACACTGAAGCTTTCTTT.

The chain couples TRBV11-3 to TRBJ1-2, with D tentatively TRBD1 (5 bases). The V gene's germline CDR1 is SGHNT and CDR2 YENEEA. The CDR3 length is 16 residues. Trimming left V 5 bases short and J 2 bases short, with 18 bases between. CDR3 DNA: TGTGCCAGCAGCCCAAGGGCCCAGGGCGCCAACTATGGCTACACCTTC. Encoded protein: CASSPRAQGANYGYTF.

The chain carries TRBV7-2 and TRBJ1-1, with 10 bases identical to TRBD1. The CDR3 runs 14 residues. The V gene's germline CDR1 is SGHTA and CDR2 FQGNSA. J lost 5 bases, V lost 6 bases, and 6 bases had no gene match. The CDR3 spells CASRFDRGQTEAFF. The CDR3 bases are TGTGCCAGCAGATTTGACAGGGGGCAAACTGAAGCTTTCTTT.

CDR3: CASSVVAGATGELFF. As DNA, the CDR3 is TGTGCCAGCAGCGTAGTAGCGGGGGCCACCGGGGAGCTGTTTTTT. The chain couples TRBV9 to TRBJ2-2; 9 positions agree with TRBD2. With V trimmed by 0 bases and J by 4 bases, 1 base remained unmatched. Per germline, CDR1 SGDLS and CDR2 YYNGEE. CDR3 length equals 15 residues.

The V gene is TRBV5-5, the J gene TRBJ2-7; D ambiguous. V was shortened by 6 bases and J by 0 bases, with 16 bases between the two germline ends. The germline CDR1 and CDR2 sequences are SGHKS and YYEKEE (reference sequence). This CDR3 has 15 amino acids. Here the CDR3 reads CASIHRAANSYEQYF. The CDR3 nucleotides are TGTGCCAGCATCCACCGGGCCGCCAACTCCTACGAGCAGTACTTC.

The V gene is TRBV11-1, the J gene TRBJ2-1; TRBD2 matches at 11 bases. There are 15 residues in the CDR3. Looked up from germline, CDR1 is SGHAT and CDR2 is FQDESV (reference sequence). After removal of 4 bases from V and 5 bases from J, the junction contained 4 bases not matched to a gene. CDR3 loop: CASSYLAGGNNEQFF. CDR3 bases: TGTGCCAGCAGCTACCTAGCGGGGGGAAACAATGAGCAGTTCTTC.

This clone was detected only a few times. The V call is TRBV25-1, the J call TRBJ2-2; 7 bases agree with TRBD1. This CDR3 has 14 residues. Unmatched junction bases numbered 8, after V lost 7 bases and J lost 6 bases. CDR1 and CDR2 from the germline V gene are MGHDK and SYGVNS. CDR3 sequence reads: CASMTGKLSGELFF. The DNA for the CDR3 is TGTGCCAGCATGACAGGGAAGTTATCCGGGGAGCTGTTTTTT.

The table lists this clone with a count of one. CDR3 sequence reads: CAWRGPADREYGYTF. In nucleotides, the CDR3 is TGTGCCTGGAGGGGCCCCGCTGACAGGGAGTATGGCTACACCTTC. The rearrangement uses TRBV30 and TRBJ1-2, with 7 nucleotides matching TRBD1. The ends lost 3 bases at V and 5 bases at J; junction bases unmatched: 12. CDR3 length equals 15 residues. Germline CDR1 and CDR2: GTSNPN and SVGIG (reference sequence).

V is TRBV10-2 and J is TRBJ1-5, with D possibly TRBD1 on 6 matching bases. V lost 6 bases and J 5 bases, leaving 11 bases between the germline ends. CDR1 and CDR2 from the germline V gene are WSHSY and SAAADI. The CDR3 sequence is 13 residues long. The chain's CDR3 is CASSLDRDQPQHF. The DNA of the CDR3 is TGCGCCAGCAGCCTGGACAGAGATCAGCCCCAGCATTTT.

This clone was found once. The chain uses TRBV6-6 and TRBJ2-7; TRBD1 matches 10 bases. The CDR3 totals 15 residues. Germline V gene sequence: CDR1 MNHNY, CDR2 SVGAGI (reference sequence). Losses at the gene ends were 0 bases for V and 6 bases for J; bases not matched to a gene: 5. The CDR3 is CASSYSETGGLEQYF. The DNA of the CDR3 is TGTGCCAGCAGTTACTCCGAGACAGGGGGCCTCGAGCAGTACTTC.

The gene calls are TRBV7-2 and TRBJ1-2, with D possibly matching TRBD1 (6 bases). From germline, CDR1 is SGHTA and CDR2 FQGNSA. V dropped 1 base and J dropped 4 bases, with 16 bases sitting between them. This CDR3 region has 16 residues. This CDR3 reads CASSLGQGRTGYGYTF. DNA of the CDR3: TGTGCCAGCAGCTTAGGGCAGGGGCGTACGGGCTATGGCTACACCTTC.

This chain joins TRBV6-5 and TRBJ1-2; TRBD1 aligns across 7 bases. Germline V gene data show CDR1 as MNHEY and CDR2 as SVGAGI. V dropped 4 bases and J dropped 8; count of bases not matched to a gene: 7. This CDR3 is built from 13 residues. The CDR3 region is CASSSWTGHGYTF. The CDR3 nucleotides are TGTGCCAGCAGTTCGTGGACAGGCCACGGCTACACCTTC.

This sequence joins TRBV6-5 and TRBJ1-5; D is unclear. V lost 7 bases and J 5 bases, leaving 12 bases between the germline ends. The CDR3 has 13 amino acids. CDR1 and CDR2 from the germline V gene are MNHEY and SVGAGI. CDR3: CASTFEPYQPQHF. The CDR3 nucleotides read TGTGCCAGCACCTTTGAACCATATCAGCCCCAGCATTTT.

V and J are TRBV3-1 (or the pseudogene TRBV3-2) and TRBJ2-1; 13 nucleotides line up with TRBD2. There are 16 residues in the CDR3. After removal of 4 bases from V and 7 bases from J, the junction contained 7 bases not matched to a gene. From germline, CDR1 is LGHDT and CDR2 YNNKEL (reference sequence). The DNA for the CDR3 is TGTGCCAGCAGCCCCCGGACTAGCGGGGGCGGGAATGAGCAGTTCTTC. Encoded protein: CASSPRTSGGGNEQFF.